Listed here is a single T cell receptor (beta chain). Its matching antigen is unknown. This specimen comes from a study of shared clonotypes between healthy human individuals. Findings and limits, study-wide: Shared across a few donors were 5% to 6% of the naive CD4 clonotypes. It was anticipated that sequencing depth would influence how many clonotypes donors shared. Only blood underwent sampling, and tissue repertoires likely differ.

This CDR3 has 13 amino acids. Germline CDR1 SGHRS, CDR2 YFSETQ. V lost 4 bases, J lost 3 bases, and 11 bases lay in between. Sequencing used immunoSEQ multiplex PCR; TCRdb keeps in-frame clones, though not all of them. The data hold 1 million to 1.3 million clones, with roughly 74% observed a single time. Participating donors were healthy, HIV-negative adults free of recent acute infections or vaccinations. Material for sequencing was memory CD4+ T cells from PBMCs. Subset given: CD45RA-negative fraction. The TCR sequence derives from a man younger than 35 in good health. Some clones in this sample may be carry-over from other donors' samples. The V and J genes are TRBV5-1 and TRBJ2-7; D is perhaps TRBD2 (5 bases). The CDR3 DNA follows: TGCGCCAGCAGCCGGACCAGCGGCTACGAGCAGTACTTC. It translates to CASSRTSGYEQYF.